The entry below gives a single T cell receptor (beta chain) sequence along with its context. J lost 6 bases, V lost 8 bases, and 13 bases had no gene match. The CDR3 is made up of 15 amino acids. CDR1 is SEHNR, CDR2 FQNEAQ, per germline (reference sequence). Generated by immunoSEQ multiplex PCR, the TCRdb table keeps only in-frame clones and is missing some. The sample carries about 59,000 clones, over 75% recorded once. These data originate in a study of OX40 agonist ivuxolimab in advanced cancers. The rearrangement links TRBV7-9 to TRBJ2-3; 8 nucleotides match TRBD2. The clonotype was recovered from an adult with an advanced solid tumor such as melanoma, head and neck, liver or kidney cancer. The sequences come from CD4+ or CD8+ T cells sorted from blood, collected in a trial of the OX40 agonist ivuxolimab. CDR3 in DNA: TGTGCCAGCGCCTACGGGGGGGACACCCGGGATACGCAGTATTTT. It translates to CASAYGGDTRDTQYF.